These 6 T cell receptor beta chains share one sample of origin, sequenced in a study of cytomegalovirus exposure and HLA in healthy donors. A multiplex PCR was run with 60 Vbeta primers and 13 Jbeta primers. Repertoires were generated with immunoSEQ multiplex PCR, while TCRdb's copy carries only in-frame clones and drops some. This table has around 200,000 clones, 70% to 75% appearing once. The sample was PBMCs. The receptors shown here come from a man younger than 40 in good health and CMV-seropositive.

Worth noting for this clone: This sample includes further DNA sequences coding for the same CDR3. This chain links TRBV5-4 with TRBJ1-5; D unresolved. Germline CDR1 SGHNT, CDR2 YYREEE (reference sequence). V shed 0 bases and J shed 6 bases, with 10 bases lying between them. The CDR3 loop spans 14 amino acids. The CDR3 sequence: CASSLEGGSQPQHF. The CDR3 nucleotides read TGTGCCAGCAGCTTGGAAGGAGGGAGTCAGCCCCAGCATTTT.

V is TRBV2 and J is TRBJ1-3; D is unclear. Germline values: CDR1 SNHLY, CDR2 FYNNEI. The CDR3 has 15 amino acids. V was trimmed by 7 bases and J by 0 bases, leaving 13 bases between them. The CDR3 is CASNAEPSSGNTIYF. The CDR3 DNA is TGTGCCAGCAATGCAGAACCTAGCTCTGGAAACACCATATATTTT.

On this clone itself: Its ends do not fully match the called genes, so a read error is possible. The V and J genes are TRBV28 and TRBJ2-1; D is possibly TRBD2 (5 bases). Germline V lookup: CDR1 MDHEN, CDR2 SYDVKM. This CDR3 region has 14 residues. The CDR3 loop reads CASVAGSSYNEQFF. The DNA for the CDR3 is TGCGCCAGCGTGGCGGGCAGCTCCTACAATGAGCAGTTCTTC.

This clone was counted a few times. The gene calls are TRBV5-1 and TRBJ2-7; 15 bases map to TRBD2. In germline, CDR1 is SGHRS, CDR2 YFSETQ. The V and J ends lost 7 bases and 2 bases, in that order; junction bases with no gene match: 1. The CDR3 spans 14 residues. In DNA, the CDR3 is TGCGCCAGCGGACTAGCGGGGGGGCCCTACGAGCAGTACTTC. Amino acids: CASGLAGGPYEQYF.

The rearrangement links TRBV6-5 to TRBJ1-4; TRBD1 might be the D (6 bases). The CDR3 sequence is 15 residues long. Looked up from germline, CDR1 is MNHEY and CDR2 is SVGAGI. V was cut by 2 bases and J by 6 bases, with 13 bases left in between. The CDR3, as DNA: TGTGCCAGCAGTTACGCGGCAGGGGCTGATGAAAAACTGTTTTTT. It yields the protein CASSYAAGADEKLFF.

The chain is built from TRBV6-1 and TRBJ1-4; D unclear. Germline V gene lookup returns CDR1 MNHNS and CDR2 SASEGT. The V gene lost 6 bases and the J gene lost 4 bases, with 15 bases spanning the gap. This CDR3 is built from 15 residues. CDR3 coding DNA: TGTGCCAGCAGCCAACCCGGGTCGGGTAATGAAAAACTGTTTTTT. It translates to CASSQPGSGNEKLFF.